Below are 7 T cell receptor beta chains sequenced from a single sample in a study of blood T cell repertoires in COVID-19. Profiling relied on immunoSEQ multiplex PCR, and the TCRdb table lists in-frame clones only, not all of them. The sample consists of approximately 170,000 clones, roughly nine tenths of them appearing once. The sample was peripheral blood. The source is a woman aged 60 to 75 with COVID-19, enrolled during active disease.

CDR3 coding DNA: TGTGCCAGCAGCTTAGCACCCGGGTTTAACTATGGCTACACCTTC. It specifies CASSLAPGFNYGYTF. V gene TRBV7-2 combines with J gene TRBJ1-2; D ambiguous. The V end lost 0 bases, the J end lost 1 base, and 9 bases lay between the germline ends. Germline lookup yields CDR1 SGHTA and CDR2 FQGNSA. The CDR3 sequence is 15 residues long.

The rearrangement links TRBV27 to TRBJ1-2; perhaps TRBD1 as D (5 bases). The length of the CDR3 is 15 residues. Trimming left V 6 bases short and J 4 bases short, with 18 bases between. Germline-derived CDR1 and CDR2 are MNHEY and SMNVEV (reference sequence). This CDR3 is CASSITAGNLYGYTF. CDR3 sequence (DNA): TGTGCCAGCAGCATCACAGCAGGGAATCTCTATGGCTACACCTTC.

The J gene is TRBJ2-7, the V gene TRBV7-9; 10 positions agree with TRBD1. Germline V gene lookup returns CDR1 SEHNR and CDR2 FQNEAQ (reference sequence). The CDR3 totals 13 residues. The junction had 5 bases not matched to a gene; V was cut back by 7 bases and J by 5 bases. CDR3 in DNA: TGTGCCAGCATGGGACAGGGGTGGAACGAGCAGTACTTC. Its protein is CASMGQGWNEQYF. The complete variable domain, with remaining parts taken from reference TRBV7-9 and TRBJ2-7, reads DTGVSQNPRHKITKRGQNVTFRCDPISEHNRLYWYRQTLGQGPEFLTYFQNEAQLEKSRLLSDRFSAERPKGSFSTLEIQRTEQGDSAMYLCASMGQGWNEQYFGPGTRLTVT.

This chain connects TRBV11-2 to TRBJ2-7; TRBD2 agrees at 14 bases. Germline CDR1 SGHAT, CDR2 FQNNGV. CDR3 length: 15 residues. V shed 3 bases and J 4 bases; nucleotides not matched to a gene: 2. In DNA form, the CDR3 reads TGTGCCAGCAGCTTGGGGACTAGCGGGAGTTACGAGCAGTACTTC. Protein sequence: CASSLGTSGSYEQYF.

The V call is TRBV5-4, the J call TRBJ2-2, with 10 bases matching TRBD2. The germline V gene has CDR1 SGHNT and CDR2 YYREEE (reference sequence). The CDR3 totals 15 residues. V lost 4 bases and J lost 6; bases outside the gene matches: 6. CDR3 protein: CASSRPSGSPGELFF. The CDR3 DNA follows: TGTGCCAGCAGCCGCCCTAGCGGGAGCCCCGGGGAGCTGTTTTTT.

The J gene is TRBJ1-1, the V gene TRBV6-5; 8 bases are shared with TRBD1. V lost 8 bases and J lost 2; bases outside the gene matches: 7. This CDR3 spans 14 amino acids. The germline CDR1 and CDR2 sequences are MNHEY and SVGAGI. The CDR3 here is CASRLGQANTEAFF. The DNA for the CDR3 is TGTGCCAGCCGGTTGGGACAGGCCAACACTGAAGCTTTCTTT.

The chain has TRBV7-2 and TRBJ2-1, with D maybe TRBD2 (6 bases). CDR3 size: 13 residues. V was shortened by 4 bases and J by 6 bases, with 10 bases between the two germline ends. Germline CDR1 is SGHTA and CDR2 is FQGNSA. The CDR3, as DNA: TGTGCCAGCAGCTCCCCGGGGGTCAATGAGCAGTTCTTC. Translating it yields CASSSPGVNEQFF.